This record looks at one T cell receptor beta chain sequence and its context. The target antigen is unknown. The sample belongs to a study of T cell responses to AZD1222 COVID-19 vaccine. Trimming cost V 3 bases and J 2 bases, with 9 bases left between them. Germline CDR1 KGHDR, CDR2 SFDVKD. The CDR3 is 15 amino acids. Study findings and constraints: Samples come after the peak T cell response, not at day 14. Dominant CD4 TCR responses targeted spike regions 160-218 and 743-854. Nearly half of the spike-specific TCRs reportedly recognize variant regions that carry no mutations. Baseline serostatus was positive in only six or seven AZD1222 recipients.

Repertoires were generated with immunoSEQ multiplex PCR, while TCRdb's copy carries only in-frame clones and drops some. The sample holds 82,000 or so clones; 90% to 95% are singletons and the top ten take about 5.2%. The receptor was isolated from an adult in good health. This material consisted of peripheral blood, taken on day 0 of AZD1222 vaccination. V and J are TRBV24-1 and TRBJ1-4; D perhaps matches TRBD1 (5 bases). This CDR3 is CATSDPGSTNEKLFF. DNA for the CDR3: TGTGCCACCAGTGATCCAGGGTCTACTAATGAAAAACTGTTTTTT.